This TCR beta chain was sequenced for a study of blood T cell repertoires in COVID-19. Across the study: Sources were T cells, B-cell-depleted T cells, or PBMCs; the material itself was cDNA or gDNA.

Clones were read by immunoSEQ multiplex PCR, and TCRdb kept only the in-frame ones, dropping some. The sample comprises about 190,000 clones, 88% of which are singletons, and around 1.1% rests with the top ten. Germline V gene sequence: CDR1 MNHEY, CDR2 SVGAGI. V was shortened by 6 bases and J by 0 bases, with 11 bases between the two germline ends. This CDR3 spans 14 amino acids. Sequencing was carried out using peripheral blood. The TCR sequence derives from a man between 25 and 39 years old with acute or convalescent COVID-19. The chain carries TRBV6-5 and TRBJ1-2, with TRBD1 as a possible D gene (5 bases). CDR3 sequence: CASRRDFPNYGYTF. The CDR3 DNA sequence: TGTGCCAGCAGAAGGGACTTCCCTAACTATGGCTACACCTTC.